This TCR beta chain originates from a study of PD-1 blockade in classical Hodgkin lymphoma. Relapses following autologous stem cell transplantation were seen in all patients, with brentuximab vedotin exposure varying. Complete response, partial response or progressive disease was each patient's best response. Regarding the study as a whole: Newly diagnosed patients were reported to start with lower TCR diversity than healthy donors. CD4+ TCR diversity rose significantly by C4D1, and CD8+ TCR diversity did not. Complete responders' baseline diversity resembled that of newly diagnosed patients.

The method was immunoSEQ multiplex PCR; TCRdb's version includes in-frame clones alone and lacks a portion of them. In the table there are about 100,000 clones, roughly 89% of which are singletons. The CDR3 loop spans 18 amino acids. Germline V gives CDR1 SGHDT, CDR2 YYEEEE. V was clipped by 2 bases and J by 4 bases, with 23 bases between them. Worth noting for this clone: Its target is unknown.

The TCR was taken from a human donor with classical Hodgkin lymphoma. The chain recombines TRBV5-6 with TRBJ2-3; tentatively, D is TRBD2 (5 bases). The sample here was peripheral blood mononuclear cells (PBMCs), taken before the second cycle of nivolumab. The CDR3 is CASSFPPFVGSRADTQYF. CDR3 sequence (DNA): TGTGCCAGCAGCTTTCCCCCCTTTGTAGGGAGTAGGGCAGATACGCAGTATTTT.